The present TCR beta chain was sequenced within a study of T cell repertoires in cytomegalovirus infection. TCRdb reanalysed the reads using MiXCR and keeps one entry per CDR3 protein. The table has about 180,000 distinct CDR3 sequences, roughly 17% seen once; the top ten hold roughly a quarter. CDR3 length: 13 residues. V was pared by 8 bases and J by 6 bases, with 16 bases between. The V gene's germline CDR1 is ENHRY and CDR2 SYGVKD. Sequencing was carried out using CD8+ T cells from PBMCs. This clonotype was obtained from a human donor in good health (CMV status not recorded). Some clones in this sample may be carry-over from other donors' samples. This rearrangement joins TRBV10-3 to TRBJ1-1; the D is unclear. The CDR3 nucleotides are TGTGCCATCTGGGCAGAATCGAAGTCTGAAGCTTTCTTT. It is translated as CAIWAESKSEAFF.